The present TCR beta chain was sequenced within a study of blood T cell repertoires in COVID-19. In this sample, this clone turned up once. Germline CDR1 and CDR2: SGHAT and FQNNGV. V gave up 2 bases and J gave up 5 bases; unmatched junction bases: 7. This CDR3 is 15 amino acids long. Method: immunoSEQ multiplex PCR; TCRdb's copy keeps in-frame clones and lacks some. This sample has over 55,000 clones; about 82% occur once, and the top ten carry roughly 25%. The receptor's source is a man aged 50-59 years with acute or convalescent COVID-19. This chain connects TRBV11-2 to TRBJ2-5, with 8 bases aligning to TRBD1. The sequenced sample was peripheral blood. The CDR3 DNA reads TGTGCCAGCAGCTTAATCAGGACAGGGTCGGAGACCCAGTACTTC. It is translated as CASSLIRTGSETQYF. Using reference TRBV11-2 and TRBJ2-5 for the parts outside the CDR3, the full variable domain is EAGVAQSPRYKIIEKRQSVAFWCNPISGHATLYWYQQILGQGPKLLIQFQNNGVVDDSQLPKDRFSAERLKGVDSTLKIQPAKLEDSAVYLCASSLIRTGSETQYFGPGTRLLVL.